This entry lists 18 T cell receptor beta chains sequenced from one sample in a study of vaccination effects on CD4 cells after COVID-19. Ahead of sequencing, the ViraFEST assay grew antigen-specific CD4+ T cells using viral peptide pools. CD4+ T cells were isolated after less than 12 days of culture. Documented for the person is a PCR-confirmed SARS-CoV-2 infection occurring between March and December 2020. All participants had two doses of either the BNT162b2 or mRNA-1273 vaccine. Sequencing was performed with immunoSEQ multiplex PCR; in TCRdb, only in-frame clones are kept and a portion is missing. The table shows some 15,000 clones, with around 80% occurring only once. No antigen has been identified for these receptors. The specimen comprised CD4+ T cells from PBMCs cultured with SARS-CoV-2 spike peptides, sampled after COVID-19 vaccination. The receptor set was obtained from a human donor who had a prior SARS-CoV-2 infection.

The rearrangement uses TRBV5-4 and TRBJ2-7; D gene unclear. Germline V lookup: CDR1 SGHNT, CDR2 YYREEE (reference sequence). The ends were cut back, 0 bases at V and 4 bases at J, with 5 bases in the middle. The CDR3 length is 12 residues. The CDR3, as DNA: TGTGCCAGCAGCTTGGTCGGTTACGAGCAGTACTTC. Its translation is CASSLVGYEQYF.

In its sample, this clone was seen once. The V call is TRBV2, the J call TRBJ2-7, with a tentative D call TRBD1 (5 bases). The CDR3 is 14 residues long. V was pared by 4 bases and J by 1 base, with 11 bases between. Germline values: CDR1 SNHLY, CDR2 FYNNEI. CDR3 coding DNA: TGTGCCAGCAGTGTGTACAGGCTGTCCTACGAGCAGTACTTC. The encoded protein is CASSVYRLSYEQYF.

DNA for the CDR3: TGCGCCAGCAGCTTGGAGAATGGCTTTTTGAACACTGAAGCTTTCTTT. As protein: CASSLENGFLNTEAFF. The chain carries TRBV5-1 and TRBJ1-1; D gene uncertain. Germline V gene sequence: CDR1 SGHRS, CDR2 YFSETQ. The V and J ends lost 0 bases and 0 bases respectively, with 12 bases between them. This CDR3 spans 16 amino acids.

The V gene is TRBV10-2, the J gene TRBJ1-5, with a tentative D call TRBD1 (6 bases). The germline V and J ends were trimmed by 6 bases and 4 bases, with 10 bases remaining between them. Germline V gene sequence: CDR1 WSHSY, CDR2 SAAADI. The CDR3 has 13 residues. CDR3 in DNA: TGCGCCAGCAGCGACCAGGGGAATCAGCCCCAGCATTTT. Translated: CASSDQGNQPQHF.

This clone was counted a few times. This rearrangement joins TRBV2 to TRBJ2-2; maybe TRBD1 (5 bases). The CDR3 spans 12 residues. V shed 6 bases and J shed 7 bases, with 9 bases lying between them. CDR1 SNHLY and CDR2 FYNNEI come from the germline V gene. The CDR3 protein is CASRERGGELFF. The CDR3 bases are TGTGCCAGCAGGGAAAGGGGCGGGGAGCTGTTTTTT.

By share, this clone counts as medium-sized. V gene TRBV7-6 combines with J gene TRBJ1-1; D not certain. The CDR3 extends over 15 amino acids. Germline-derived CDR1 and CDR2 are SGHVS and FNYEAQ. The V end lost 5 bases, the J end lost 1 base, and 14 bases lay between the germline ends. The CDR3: CASSAEGSQNTEAFF. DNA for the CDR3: TGTGCCAGCAGCGCCGAAGGGTCCCAGAACACTGAAGCTTTCTTT.

The CDR3 DNA follows: TGTGCCAGCAGCGGACAGGGAAAGGGAAAACTGTTTTTT. Its protein product is CASSGQGKGKLFF. The V gene is TRBV27, the J gene TRBJ1-4; 8 bases fit TRBD1. Germline V gene lookup returns CDR1 MNHEY and CDR2 SMNVEV (reference sequence). V dropped 6 bases and J dropped 10; count of bases not matched to a gene: 7. The CDR3 totals 13 residues.

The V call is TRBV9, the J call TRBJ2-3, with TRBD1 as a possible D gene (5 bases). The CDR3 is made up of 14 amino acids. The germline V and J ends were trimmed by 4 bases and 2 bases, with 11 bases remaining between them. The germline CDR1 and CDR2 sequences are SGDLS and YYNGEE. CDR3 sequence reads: CASSSRQHTDTQYF. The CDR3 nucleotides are TGTGCCAGCAGCTCCAGACAGCACACAGATACGCAGTATTTT. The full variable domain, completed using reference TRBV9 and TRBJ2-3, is DSGVTQTPKHLITATGQRVTLRCSPRSGDLSVYWYQQSLDQGLQFLIQYYNGEERAKGNILERFSAQQFPDLHSELNLSSLELGDSALYFCASSSRQHTDTQYFGPGTRLTVL.

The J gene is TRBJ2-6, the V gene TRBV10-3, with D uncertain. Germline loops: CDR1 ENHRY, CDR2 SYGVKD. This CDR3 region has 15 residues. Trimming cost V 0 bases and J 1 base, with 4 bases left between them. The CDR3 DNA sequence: TGTGCCATCAGTGAGTCGGGATCTGGGGCCAACGTCCTGACTTTC. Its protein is CAISESGSGANVLTF.

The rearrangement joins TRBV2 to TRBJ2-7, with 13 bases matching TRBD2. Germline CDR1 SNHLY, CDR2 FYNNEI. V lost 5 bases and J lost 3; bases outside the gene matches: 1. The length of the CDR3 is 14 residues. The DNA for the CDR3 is TGTGCCAGCAGTCGACTAGCGGGAGGCTACGAGCAGTACTTC. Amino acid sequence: CASSRLAGGYEQYF.

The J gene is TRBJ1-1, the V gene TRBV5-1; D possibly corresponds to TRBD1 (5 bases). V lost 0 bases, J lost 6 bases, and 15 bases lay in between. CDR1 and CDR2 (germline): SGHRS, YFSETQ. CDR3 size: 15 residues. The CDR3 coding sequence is TGCGCCAGCAGCTTGGAAGGGGATTTGGGCGCTGAAGCTTTCTTT. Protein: CASSLEGDLGAEAFF. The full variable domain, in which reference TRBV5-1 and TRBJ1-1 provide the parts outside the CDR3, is KAGVTQTPRYLIKTRGQQVTLSCSPISGHRSVSWYQQTPGQGLQFLFEYFSETQRNKGNFPGRFSGRQFSNSRSEMNVSTLELGDSALYLCASSLEGDLGAEAFFGQGTRLTVV.

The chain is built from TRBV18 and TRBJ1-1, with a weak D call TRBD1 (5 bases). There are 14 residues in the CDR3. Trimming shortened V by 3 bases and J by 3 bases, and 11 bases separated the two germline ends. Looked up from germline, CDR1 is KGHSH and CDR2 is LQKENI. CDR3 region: CASSPQGKDTEAFF. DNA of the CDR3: TGTGCCAGCTCACCCCAGGGAAAGGACACTGAAGCTTTCTTT.

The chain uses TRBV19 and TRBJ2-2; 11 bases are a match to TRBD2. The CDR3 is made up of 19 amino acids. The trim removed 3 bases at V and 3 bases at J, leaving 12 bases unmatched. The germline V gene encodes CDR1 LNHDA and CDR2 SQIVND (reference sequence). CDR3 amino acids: CASSIGTSGKNYHTGELFF. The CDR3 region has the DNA TGTGCCAGTAGTATCGGGACTAGCGGTAAAAACTACCACACCGGGGAGCTGTTTTTT.

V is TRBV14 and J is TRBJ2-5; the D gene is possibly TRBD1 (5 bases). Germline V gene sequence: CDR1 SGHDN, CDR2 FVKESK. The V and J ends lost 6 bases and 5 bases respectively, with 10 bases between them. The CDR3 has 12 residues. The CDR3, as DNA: TGTGCCAGCAGTCTAAACAGGGAGACCCAGTACTTC. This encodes CASSLNRETQYF.

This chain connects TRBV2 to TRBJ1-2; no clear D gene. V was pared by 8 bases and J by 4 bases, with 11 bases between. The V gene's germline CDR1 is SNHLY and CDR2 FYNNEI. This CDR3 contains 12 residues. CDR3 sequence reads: CASSFRLYGYTF. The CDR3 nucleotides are TGTGCCAGCTCCTTCCGGCTCTATGGCTACACCTTC.

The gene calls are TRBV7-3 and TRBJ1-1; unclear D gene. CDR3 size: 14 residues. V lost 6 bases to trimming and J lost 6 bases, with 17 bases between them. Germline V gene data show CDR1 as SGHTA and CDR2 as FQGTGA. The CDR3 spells CASSPNPGSPEAFF. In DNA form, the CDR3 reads TGTGCCAGCAGTCCAAACCCGGGGAGCCCTGAAGCTTTCTTT.

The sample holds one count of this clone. The CDR3: CATSRDPPGLYNEQFF. The CDR3 DNA reads as TGTGCCACCAGCAGAGACCCCCCCGGATTATACAATGAGCAGTTCTTC. V is TRBV15 and J is TRBJ2-1; D uncertain. V was shortened by 0 bases and J by 4 bases, with 13 bases between the two germline ends. Germline assignment: CDR1 LNHNV and CDR2 YYDKDF (reference sequence). The CDR3 contains 16 residues.

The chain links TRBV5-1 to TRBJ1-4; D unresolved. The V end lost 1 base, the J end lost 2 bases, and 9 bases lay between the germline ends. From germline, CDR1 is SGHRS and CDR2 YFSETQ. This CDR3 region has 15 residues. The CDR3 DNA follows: TGCGCCAGCAGCTTGATAAGCGCCACTAATGAAAAACTGTTTTTT. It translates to CASSLISATNEKLFF.